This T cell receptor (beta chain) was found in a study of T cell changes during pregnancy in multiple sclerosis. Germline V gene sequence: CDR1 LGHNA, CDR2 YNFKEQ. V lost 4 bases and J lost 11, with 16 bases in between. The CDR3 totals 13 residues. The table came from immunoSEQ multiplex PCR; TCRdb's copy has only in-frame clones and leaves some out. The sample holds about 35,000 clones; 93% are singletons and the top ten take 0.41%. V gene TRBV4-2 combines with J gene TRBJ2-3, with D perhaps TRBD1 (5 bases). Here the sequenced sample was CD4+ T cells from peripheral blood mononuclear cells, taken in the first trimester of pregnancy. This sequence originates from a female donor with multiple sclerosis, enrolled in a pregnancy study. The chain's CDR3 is CASSLAADSQQYF. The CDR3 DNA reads TGTGCCAGCAGCCTTGCCGCTGACAGCCAGCAGTATTTT.